The next 31 T cell receptor beta chains were all read from a single sample in a study of blood T cell repertoires in COVID-19. Method: immunoSEQ multiplex PCR; TCRdb's copy keeps in-frame clones and lacks some. The sample has around 260,000 clones; 86% are singletons. Sequencing input: peripheral blood. These receptor sequences come from a man between 18 and 35 years old with active or convalescent COVID-19.

The chain is built from TRBV6-5 and TRBJ1-2; a possible D gene is TRBD1 (5 bases). Trimming removed 6 bases at V and 5 bases at J, with 10 bases between. Per the germline V gene, CDR1 is MNHEY and CDR2 is SVGAGI. This CDR3 has 12 amino acids. The DNA of the CDR3 is TGTGCCAGCAGAACAGGAATATATGGCTACACCTTC. This gives the protein CASRTGIYGYTF.

The gene calls are TRBV4-3 and TRBJ1-1; no reliable D call. The V gene's germline CDR1 is LGHNA and CDR2 YSLEER. The V end was cut by 2 bases, the J end by 1 base, with 8 bases between. CDR3 length equals 14 residues. DNA of the CDR3: TGCGCCAGCAGCCAATTCCGGGGGAACACTGAAGCTTTCTTT. It yields the protein CASSQFRGNTEAFF.

The chain has TRBV6-5 and TRBJ2-7; tentatively, D is TRBD1 (5 bases). Trimming pared 4 bases from V and 2 bases from J, leaving 12 bases between. The CDR3 covers 14 residues. The germline V gene has CDR1 MNHEY and CDR2 SVGAGI. The DNA for the CDR3 is TGTGCCAGCAGTTGGGCTGGACATACCTACGAGCAGTACTTC. Residues: CASSWAGHTYEQYF.

This clone was detected once. V gene TRBV6-2 or TRBV6-3 combines with J gene TRBJ1-5; 7 bases line up with TRBD1. CDR3 length: 15 residues. Per the germline V gene, CDR1 is MNHEY and CDR2 is SVGEGT. V dropped 6 bases and J dropped 2; count of bases not matched to a gene: 7. The CDR3 coding sequence is TGTGCCAGCAGCCCGACAGGGATCGGCAATCAGCCCCAGCATTTT. The encoded protein is CASSPTGIGNQPQHF.

The chain employs TRBV5-1 and TRBJ1-3; D is undetermined. The CDR3 consists of 12 residues. CDR1 SGHRS and CDR2 YFSETQ come from the germline V gene. V was cut by 0 bases and J by 7 bases, with 5 bases left in between. The DNA for the CDR3 is TGCGCCAGCAGCTTGGGAGGCAACACCATATATTTT. Protein sequence: CASSLGGNTIYF.

The rearrangement links TRBV6-5 to TRBJ1-1; unclear D gene. The CDR3 is made up of 11 amino acids. V was cut by 4 bases and J by 11 bases, with 11 bases left in between. Germline values: CDR1 MNHEY, CDR2 SVGAGI. This CDR3 reads CASSSGMRAFF. The CDR3 nucleotides read TGTGCCAGCAGTTCCGGGATGCGGGCTTTCTTT.

The J gene is TRBJ2-5, the V gene TRBV6-5; D gene ambiguous. With 6 bases removed from V and 5 bases from J, the gap between germline ends came to 16 bases. The CDR3 has 14 amino acids. The germline V gene has CDR1 MNHEY and CDR2 SVGAGI. CDR3 nucleotides: TGTGCCAGCAGACCCGGCGGCCTCCAGGAGACCCAGTACTTC. Translating it yields CASRPGGLQETQYF.

This clone was observed once. The chain combines TRBV2 with TRBJ1-5; 8 bases are shared with TRBD1. CDR1 and CDR2 (germline): SNHLY, FYNNEI. CDR3 length: 14 amino acids. J gave up 4 bases and V 5 bases, and 4 bases lay outside the gene matches. The CDR3 DNA follows: TGTGCCAGCAGTCTGGACAGGGTTAATCAGCCCCAGCATTTT. Translating it yields CASSLDRVNQPQHF.

The rearrangement links TRBV28 to TRBJ1-6; the D gene is possibly TRBD1 (6 bases). Germline loops: CDR1 MDHEN, CDR2 SYDVKM. V was pared by 2 bases and J by 9 bases, with 11 bases between. The CDR3 spans 14 residues. The CDR3 region has the DNA TGTGCCAGCAGTTTAAACAGGGTAATTTCACCCCTCCACTTT. Translated: CASSLNRVISPLHF.

The rearrangement links TRBV6-6 to TRBJ1-5; D ambiguous. CDR3 size: 13 residues. Deletions cut 7 bases from V and 2 bases from J, with 9 bases between. The germline V gene encodes CDR1 MNHNY and CDR2 SVGAGI (reference sequence). The CDR3, as DNA: TGTGCCAGCACCCGAGTTGGCAATCAGCCCCAGCATTTT. Translating gives CASTRVGNQPQHF.

V is TRBV28 and J is TRBJ2-1, with 8 bases identical to TRBD2. This CDR3 comprises 16 residues. The germline V gene encodes CDR1 MDHEN and CDR2 SYDVKM. V was pared by 5 bases and J by 1 base, with 7 bases of the junction left unmatched. The CDR3 protein is CASSTPGGRSYNEQFF. DNA of the CDR3: TGTGCCAGCAGTACCCCCGGCGGGAGGTCCTACAATGAGCAGTTCTTC.

J is TRBJ2-7 and V is TRBV12-5, with D possibly TRBD2 on 5 matching bases. V dropped 7 bases and J dropped 4 bases, with 17 bases sitting between them. There are 14 residues in the CDR3. Per germline, CDR1 LGHNT and CDR2 FRNRAP. Here the CDR3 DNA reads TGTGCTAGTGCTCGGGGTTCCCTTACGTACGAGCAGTACTTC. Its protein is CASARGSLTYEQYF.

The rearrangement joins TRBV7-6 to TRBJ1-1; a possible D gene is TRBD1 (5 bases). The V gene lost 1 base and the J gene lost 11 bases, with 14 bases spanning the gap. The CDR3 covers 13 residues. Germline CDR1 is SGHVS and CDR2 is FNYEAQ. This chain's CDR3 is CASSLGQGLHAFF. The CDR3 nucleotides are TGTGCCAGCAGCTTAGGGCAGGGCCTCCACGCTTTCTTT. Complete variable domain (other parts from reference TRBV7-6 and TRBJ1-1): GAGVSQSPRYKVTKRGQDVALRCDPISGHVSLYWYRQALGQGPEFLTYFNYEAQQDKSGLPNDRFSAERPEGSISTLTIQRTEQRDSAMYRCASSLGQGLHAFFGQGTRLTVV.

The J gene is TRBJ1-2, the V gene TRBV19; TRBD1 might be the D (6 bases). The CDR3 length is 13 residues. V was trimmed by 9 bases and J by 0 bases, leaving 11 bases between them. In germline, CDR1 is LNHDA, CDR2 SQIVND (reference sequence). The CDR3 sequence: CASGDIPNYGYTF. As DNA, the CDR3 is TGTGCCAGCGGGGACATCCCTAACTATGGCTACACCTTC.

The V gene is TRBV19, the J gene TRBJ1-1; the D gene is possibly TRBD1 (6 bases). Trimming removed 6 bases at V and 0 bases at J, with 14 bases between. CDR1 LNHDA and CDR2 SQIVND come from the germline V gene (reference sequence). This CDR3 is 15 amino acids long. This chain's CDR3 is CASSPQGHLNTEAFF. The CDR3, as DNA: TGTGCCAGTAGCCCACAGGGACACCTGAACACTGAAGCTTTCTTT.

The V call is TRBV2, the J call TRBJ1-5; D gene ambiguous. The CDR3 runs to 14 residues. V lost 1 base to trimming and J lost 0 bases, with 4 bases between them. CDR1 SNHLY and CDR2 FYNNEI come from the germline V gene. Here the CDR3 reads CASSEVFSNQPQHF. The CDR3 bases are TGTGCCAGCAGTGAAGTATTTAGCAATCAGCCCCAGCATTTT.

The chain links TRBV7-2 to TRBJ1-1, with a weak D call TRBD1 (5 bases). The CDR3 spans 13 residues. Germline V lookup: CDR1 SGHTA, CDR2 FQGNSA. V shed 4 bases and J shed 5 bases, with 11 bases lying between them. The CDR3 bases are TGTGCCAGCAGCTCCTTCAGGGAAACTGAAGCTTTCTTT. It codes for CASSSFRETEAFF. The variable domain in full, with the rest retrieved from reference TRBV7-2 and TRBJ1-1, is GAGVSQSPSNKVTEKGKDVELRCDPISGHTALYWYRQSLGQGLEFLIYFQGNSAPDKSGLPSDRFSAERTGGSVSTLTIQRTQQEDSAVYLCASSSFRETEAFFGQGTRLTVV.

The rearrangement links TRBV19 to TRBJ1-5; D is uncertain. Trimming pared 9 bases from V and 7 bases from J, leaving 19 bases between. This CDR3 has 14 residues. The V gene's germline CDR1 is LNHDA and CDR2 SQIVND (reference sequence). The CDR3 sequence is CASARRRERQPQHF. DNA for the CDR3: TGTGCCAGCGCCAGGAGGCGGGAACGACAGCCCCAGCATTTT. The full variable domain, rest sourced from reference TRBV19 and TRBJ1-5, is DGGITQSPKYLFRKEGQNVTLSCEQNLNHDAMYWYRQDPGQGLRLIYYSQIVNDFQKGDIAEGYSVSREKKESFPLTVTSAQKNPTAFYLCASARRRERQPQHFGDGTRLSIL.

This sequence joins TRBV7-3 and TRBJ1-6; D is possibly TRBD1 (6 bases). In germline, CDR1 is SGHTA, CDR2 FQGTGA. V lost 1 base, J lost 0 bases, and 7 bases lay in between. The CDR3 runs 16 residues. The CDR3: CASSLKGGSYNSPLHF. In nucleotides, the CDR3 is TGTGCCAGCAGCTTAAAAGGGGGCTCCTATAATTCACCCCTCCACTTT.

The chain couples TRBV11-2 to TRBJ2-7, with TRBD1 as a possible D gene (5 bases). The CDR3 contains 11 residues. The germline gives CDR1 SGHAT, CDR2 FQNNGV. V dropped 5 bases and J dropped 7 bases, with 9 bases sitting between them. In DNA form, the CDR3 reads TGTGCCAGCAGCACATACAGGGAGCAGTACTTC. This encodes CASSTYREQYF.

This clone has just one count. This chain links TRBV5-8 with TRBJ1-1; D remains unclear. The CDR3 totals 13 residues. From germline, CDR1 is SGHTS and CDR2 YDEGEE. The V gene lost 4 bases and the J gene lost 6 bases, with 13 bases spanning the gap. The CDR3 reads CASSVPVSSEAFF. The CDR3 DNA follows: TGTGCCAGCAGCGTGCCAGTCTCGTCTGAAGCTTTCTTT.

The V call is TRBV28, the J call TRBJ2-2, with no clear D. The CDR3 has 14 residues. V lost 1 base, J lost 3 bases, and 6 bases lay in between. CDR1 and CDR2 (germline): MDHEN, SYDVKM. The CDR3 reads CASSLSFHTGELFF. The CDR3 bases are TGTGCCAGCAGTTTATCCTTTCACACCGGGGAGCTGTTTTTT.

The V and J genes are TRBV18 and TRBJ2-5; 7 nucleotides line up with TRBD2. The CDR3 is 15 amino acids. J was trimmed by 2 bases and V by 6 bases; bases with no gene match: 9. The germline V gene has CDR1 KGHSH and CDR2 LQKENI. This CDR3 is CASSQIAGNQETQYF. DNA for the CDR3: TGTGCCAGCTCCCAGATAGCGGGTAATCAAGAGACCCAGTACTTC.

This clone appeared a few times. The chain is built from TRBV7-9 and TRBJ1-2, with D perhaps TRBD1 (5 bases). The CDR3 consists of 14 residues. Germline CDR1 SEHNR, CDR2 FQNEAQ (reference sequence). V was trimmed by 4 bases and J by 4 bases, leaving 13 bases between them. The CDR3 loop reads CASSSGGGSYGYTF. In DNA, the CDR3 is TGTGCCAGCAGCTCCGGGGGGGGGAGCTATGGCTACACCTTC.

V and J are TRBV9 and TRBJ2-1; 11 bases fit TRBD1. V dropped 2 bases and J dropped 4; count of bases not matched to a gene: 2. Germline V lookup: CDR1 SGDLS, CDR2 YYNGEE. The CDR3 spans 15 residues. CDR3 amino acids: CASSVGQGGYNEQFF. The CDR3 nucleotides read TGTGCCAGCAGCGTGGGACAGGGGGGTTACAATGAGCAGTTCTTC.

The V gene is TRBV10-3, the J gene TRBJ1-5, with D unclear. The germline gives CDR1 ENHRY, CDR2 SYGVKD. Trimming took 2 bases from V and 3 from J, leaving 11 bases between them. This CDR3 contains 15 residues. The CDR3 reads CAISENRGINQPQHF. Written as DNA, the CDR3 is TGTGCCATCAGTGAGAATAGAGGGATCAATCAGCCCCAGCATTTT.

The chain uses TRBV28 and TRBJ2-6, with 7 bases matching TRBD1. Germline V lookup: CDR1 MDHEN, CDR2 SYDVKM. V shed 3 bases and J 0 bases; nucleotides not matched to a gene: 5. The CDR3 has 17 amino acids. The CDR3 region is CASSFATGSSGANVLTF. CDR3 in DNA: TGTGCCAGCAGTTTTGCGACAGGGTCCTCTGGGGCCAACGTCCTGACTTTC.

This sequence joins TRBV25-1 and TRBJ1-2; 8 bases are a match to TRBD1. V lost 8 bases to trimming and J lost 6 bases; unmatched junction nucleotides: 5. This CDR3 is built from 12 residues. Germline CDR1 and CDR2: MGHDK and SYGVNS. CDR3: CASADRVNGYTF. Written as DNA, the CDR3 is TGTGCCAGCGCGGACAGGGTTAATGGCTACACCTTC.

The V call is TRBV2, the J call TRBJ2-1; TRBD1 matches 10 bases. Germline-derived CDR1 and CDR2 are SNHLY and FYNNEI. CDR3 size: 17 residues. J gave up 2 bases and V 8 bases, and 12 bases lay outside the gene matches. The CDR3 sequence is CASGSPDRGTPYNEQFF. The CDR3 DNA sequence: TGTGCCAGCGGTTCCCCGGACAGGGGGACTCCCTACAATGAGCAGTTCTTC.

This rearrangement joins TRBV6-2 or TRBV6-3 to TRBJ1-2, with D unclear. V was clipped by 2 bases and J by 3 bases, with 4 bases between them. The CDR3 has 12 residues. Germline CDR1 is MNHEY and CDR2 is SVGEGT. For the CDR3, the DNA is TGTGCCAGCAGTTACCAGGACTATGGCTACACCTTC. This translates into CASSYQDYGYTF.

The chain combines TRBV12-3 or TRBV12-4 with TRBJ1-2, with D tentatively TRBD1 (5 bases). This CDR3 is built from 12 residues. The V end lost 8 bases, the J end lost 7 bases, and 14 bases lay between the germline ends. Here the CDR3 DNA reads TGTGCCAGCTCTCGCGACAGCTTTGGCTACACCTTC. Its translation is CASSRDSFGYTF.